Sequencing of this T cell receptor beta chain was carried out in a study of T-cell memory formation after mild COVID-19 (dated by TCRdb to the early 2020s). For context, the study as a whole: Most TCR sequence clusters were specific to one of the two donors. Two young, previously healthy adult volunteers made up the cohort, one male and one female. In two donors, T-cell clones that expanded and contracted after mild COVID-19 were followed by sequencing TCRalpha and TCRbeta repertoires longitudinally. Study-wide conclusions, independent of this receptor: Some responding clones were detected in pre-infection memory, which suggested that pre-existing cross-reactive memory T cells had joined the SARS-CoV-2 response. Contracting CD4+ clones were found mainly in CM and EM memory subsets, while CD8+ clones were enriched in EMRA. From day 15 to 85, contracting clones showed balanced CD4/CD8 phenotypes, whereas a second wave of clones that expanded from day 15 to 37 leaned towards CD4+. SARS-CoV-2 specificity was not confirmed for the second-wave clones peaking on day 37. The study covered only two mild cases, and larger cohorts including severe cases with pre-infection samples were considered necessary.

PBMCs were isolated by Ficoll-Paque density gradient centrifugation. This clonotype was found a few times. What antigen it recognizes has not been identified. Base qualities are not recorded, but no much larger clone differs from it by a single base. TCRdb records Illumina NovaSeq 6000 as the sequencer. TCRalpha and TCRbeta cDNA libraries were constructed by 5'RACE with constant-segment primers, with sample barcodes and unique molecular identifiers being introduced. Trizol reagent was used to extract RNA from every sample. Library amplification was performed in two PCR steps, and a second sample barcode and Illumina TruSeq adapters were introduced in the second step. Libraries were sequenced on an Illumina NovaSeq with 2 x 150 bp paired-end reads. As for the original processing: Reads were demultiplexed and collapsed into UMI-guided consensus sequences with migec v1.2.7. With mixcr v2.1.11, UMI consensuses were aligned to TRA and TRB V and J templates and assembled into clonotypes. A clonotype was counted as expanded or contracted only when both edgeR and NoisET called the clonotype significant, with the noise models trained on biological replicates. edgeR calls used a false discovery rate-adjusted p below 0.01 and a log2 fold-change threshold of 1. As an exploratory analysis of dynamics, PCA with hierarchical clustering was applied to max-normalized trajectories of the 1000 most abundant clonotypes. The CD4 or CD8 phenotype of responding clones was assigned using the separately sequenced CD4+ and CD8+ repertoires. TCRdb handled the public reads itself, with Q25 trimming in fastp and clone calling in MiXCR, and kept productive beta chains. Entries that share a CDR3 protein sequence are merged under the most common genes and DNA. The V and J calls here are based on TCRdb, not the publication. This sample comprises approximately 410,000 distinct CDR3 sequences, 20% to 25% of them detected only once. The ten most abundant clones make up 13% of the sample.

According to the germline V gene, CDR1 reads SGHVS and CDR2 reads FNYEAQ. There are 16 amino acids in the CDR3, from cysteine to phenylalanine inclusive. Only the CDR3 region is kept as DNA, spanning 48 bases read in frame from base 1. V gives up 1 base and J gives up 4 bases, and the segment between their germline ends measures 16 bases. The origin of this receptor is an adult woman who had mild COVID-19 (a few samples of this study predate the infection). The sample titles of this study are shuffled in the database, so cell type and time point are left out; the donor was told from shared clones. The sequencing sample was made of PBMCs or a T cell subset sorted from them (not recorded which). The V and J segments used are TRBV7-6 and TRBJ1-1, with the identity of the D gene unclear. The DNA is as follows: TGTGCCAGCAGCTTAGGGGCAGCAACGGTGGGCACTGAAGCTTTCTTT. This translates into CASSLGAATVGTEAFF.